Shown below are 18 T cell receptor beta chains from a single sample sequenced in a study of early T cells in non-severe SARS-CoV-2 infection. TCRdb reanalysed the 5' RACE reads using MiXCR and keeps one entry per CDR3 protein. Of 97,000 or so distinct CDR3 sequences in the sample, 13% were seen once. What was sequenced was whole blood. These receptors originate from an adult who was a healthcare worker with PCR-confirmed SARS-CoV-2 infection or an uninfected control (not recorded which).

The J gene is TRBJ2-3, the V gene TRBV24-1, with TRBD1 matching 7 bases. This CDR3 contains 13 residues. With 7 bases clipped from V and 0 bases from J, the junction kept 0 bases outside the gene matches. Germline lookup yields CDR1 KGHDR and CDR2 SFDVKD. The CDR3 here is CATRDRSTDTQYF. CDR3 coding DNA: TGTGCCACCAGGGACAGGAGCACAGATACGCAGTATTTT.

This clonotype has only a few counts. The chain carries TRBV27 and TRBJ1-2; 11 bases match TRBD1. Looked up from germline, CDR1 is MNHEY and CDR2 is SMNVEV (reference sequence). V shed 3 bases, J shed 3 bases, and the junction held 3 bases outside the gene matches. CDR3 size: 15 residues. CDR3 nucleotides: TGTGCCAGCAGTTTTGGGACAGGGGGGTACTATGGCTACACCTTC. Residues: CASSFGTGGYYGYTF.

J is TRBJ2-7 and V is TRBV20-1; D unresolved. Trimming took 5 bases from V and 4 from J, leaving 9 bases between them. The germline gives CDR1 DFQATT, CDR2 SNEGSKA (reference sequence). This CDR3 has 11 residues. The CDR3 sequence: CSARPQYEQYF. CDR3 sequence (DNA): TGCAGTGCTCGGCCCCAGTACGAGCAGTACTTC.

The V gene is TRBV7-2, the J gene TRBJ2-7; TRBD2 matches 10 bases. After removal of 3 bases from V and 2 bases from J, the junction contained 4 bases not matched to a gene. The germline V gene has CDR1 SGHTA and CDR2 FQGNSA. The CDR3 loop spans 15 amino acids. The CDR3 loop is CASSLGLARTYEQYF. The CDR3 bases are TGTGCCAGCAGCTTGGGACTAGCGAGGACCTACGAGCAGTACTTC.

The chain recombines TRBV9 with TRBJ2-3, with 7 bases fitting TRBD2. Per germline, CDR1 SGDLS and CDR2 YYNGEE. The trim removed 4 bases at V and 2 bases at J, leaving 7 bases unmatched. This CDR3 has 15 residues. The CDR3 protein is CASSNSGVTTDTQYF. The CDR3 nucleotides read TGTGCCAGCAGCAACAGCGGGGTCACCACAGATACGCAGTATTTT.

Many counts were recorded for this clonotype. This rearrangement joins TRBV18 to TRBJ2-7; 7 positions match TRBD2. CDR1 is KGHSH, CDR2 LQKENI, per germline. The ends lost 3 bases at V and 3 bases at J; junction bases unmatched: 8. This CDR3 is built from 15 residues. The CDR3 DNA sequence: TGTGCCAGCTCACCCGAGGGAGGGAAGGTCTACGAGCAGTACTTC. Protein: CASSPEGGKVYEQYF.

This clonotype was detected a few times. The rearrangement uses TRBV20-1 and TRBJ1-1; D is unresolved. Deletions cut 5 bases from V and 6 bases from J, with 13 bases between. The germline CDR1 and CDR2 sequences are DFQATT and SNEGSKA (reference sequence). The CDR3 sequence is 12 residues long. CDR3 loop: CSAHSRESEAFF. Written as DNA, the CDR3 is TGCAGTGCTCATTCCAGAGAGTCTGAAGCTTTCTTT.

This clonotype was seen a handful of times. CDR3: CASRGQTRPLHF. CDR3 DNA sequence: TGTGCCAGCAGGGGACAGACGCGGCCCCTCCACTTT. The chain joins TRBV28 to TRBJ1-6; the match to TRBD1 covers 7 bases. The CDR3 is 12 residues long. CDR1 MDHEN and CDR2 SYDVKM come from the germline V gene. Germline trimming cut 6 bases from V and 13 bases from J; bases unmatched to any gene: 6.

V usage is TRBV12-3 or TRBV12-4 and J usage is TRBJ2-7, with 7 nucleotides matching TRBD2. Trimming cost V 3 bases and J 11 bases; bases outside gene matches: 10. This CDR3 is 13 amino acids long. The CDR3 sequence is CASSFAGEVKEYF. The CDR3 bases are TGTGCCAGCAGTTTCGCGGGAGAGGTAAAAGAGTACTTC.

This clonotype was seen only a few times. The CDR3 protein is CASCLGAQAFF. In nucleotides, the CDR3 is TGTGCCAGCTGCTTGGGCGCCCAAGCTTTCTTT. The V and J genes are TRBV28 and TRBJ1-1; the D is unclear. CDR1 is MDHEN and CDR2 is SYDVKM in the germline V gene. V dropped 8 bases and J dropped 9 bases, with 13 bases sitting between them. The length of the CDR3 is 11 residues.

CDR3 coding DNA: TGTGCCAGCAGTGCCTATGGGGAGCTGTTTTTT. Protein product: CASSAYGELFF. V and J are TRBV28 and TRBJ2-2, with no clear D. CDR1 and CDR2 from the germline V gene are MDHEN and SYDVKM. Deletions cut 5 bases from V and 8 bases from J, with 6 bases between. There are 11 residues in the CDR3.

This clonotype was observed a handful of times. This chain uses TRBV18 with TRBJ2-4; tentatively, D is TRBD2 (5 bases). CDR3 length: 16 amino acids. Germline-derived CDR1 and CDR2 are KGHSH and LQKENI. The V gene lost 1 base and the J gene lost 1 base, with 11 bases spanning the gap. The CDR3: CASSPRGPEAKNIQYF. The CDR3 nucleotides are TGTGCCAGCTCACCACGAGGGCCGGAGGCCAAAAACATTCAGTACTTC.

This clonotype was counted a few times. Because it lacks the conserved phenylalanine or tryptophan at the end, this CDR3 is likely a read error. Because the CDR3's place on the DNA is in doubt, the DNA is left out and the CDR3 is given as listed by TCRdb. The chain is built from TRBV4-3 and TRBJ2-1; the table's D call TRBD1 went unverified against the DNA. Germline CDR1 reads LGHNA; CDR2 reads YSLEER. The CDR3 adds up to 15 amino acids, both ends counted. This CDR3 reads CASSLLAEQGTPTRG.

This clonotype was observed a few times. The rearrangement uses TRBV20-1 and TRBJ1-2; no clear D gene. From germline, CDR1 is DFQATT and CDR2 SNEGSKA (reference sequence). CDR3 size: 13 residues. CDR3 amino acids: CSGSEGLGYGYTF. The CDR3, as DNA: TGCAGCGGTTCGGAGGGTTTAGGCTATGGCTACACCTTC.

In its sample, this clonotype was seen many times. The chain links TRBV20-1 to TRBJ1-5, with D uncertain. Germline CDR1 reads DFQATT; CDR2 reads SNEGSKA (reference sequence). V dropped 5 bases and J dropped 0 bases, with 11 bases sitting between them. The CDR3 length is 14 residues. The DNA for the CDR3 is TGCAGTGCTGGGGTTGGGTATAGCAATCAGCCCCAGCATTTT. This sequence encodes CSAGVGYSNQPQHF.

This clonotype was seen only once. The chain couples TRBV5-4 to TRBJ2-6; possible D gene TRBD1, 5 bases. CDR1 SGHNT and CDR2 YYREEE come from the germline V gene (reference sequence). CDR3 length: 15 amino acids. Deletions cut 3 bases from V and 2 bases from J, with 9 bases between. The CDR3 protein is CASSSDKTGANVLTF. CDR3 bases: TGTGCCAGCAGCTCGGACAAAACTGGGGCCAACGTCCTGACTTTC.

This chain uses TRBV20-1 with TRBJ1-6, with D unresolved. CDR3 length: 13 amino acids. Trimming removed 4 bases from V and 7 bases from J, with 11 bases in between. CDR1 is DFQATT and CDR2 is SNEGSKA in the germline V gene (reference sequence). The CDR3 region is CSATRTGNSPLHF. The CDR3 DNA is TGCAGTGCTACCCGGACGGGGAATTCACCCCTCCACTTT.

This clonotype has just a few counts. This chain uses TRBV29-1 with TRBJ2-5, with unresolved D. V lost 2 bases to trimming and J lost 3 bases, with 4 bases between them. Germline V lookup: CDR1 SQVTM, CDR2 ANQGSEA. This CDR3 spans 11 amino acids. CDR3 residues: CSVEIEETQYF. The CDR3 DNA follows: TGCAGCGTTGAAATCGAAGAGACCCAGTACTTC.